The 29 T cell receptor beta chains in this list originate from one sample, sequenced in a study of cytotoxic CD8 clonotypes in ibrutinib-treated CLL. Repertoires were generated with immunoSEQ multiplex PCR, while TCRdb's copy carries only in-frame clones and drops some. The data contain just over 65,000 clones, 68% of them singletons. The specimen comprised PBMCs, sampled after 12 months of ibrutinib treatment. These receptors were taken from a human donor with chronic lymphocytic leukemia.

The rearrangement uses TRBV7-9 and TRBJ2-5; D might be TRBD2 (5 bases). This CDR3 is 16 amino acids long. Germline lookup yields CDR1 SEHNR and CDR2 FQNEAQ (reference sequence). Trimming removed 6 bases from V and 5 bases from J, with 22 bases in between. CDR3 protein: CASSSSGLGLGETQYF. CDR3 nucleotide sequence: TGTGCCAGCAGTTCCTCGGGATTGGGATTAGGGGAGACCCAGTACTTC.

The chain is built from TRBV5-4 and TRBJ2-5; D remains unclear. V lost 1 base to trimming and J lost 1 base, with 14 bases between them. There are 16 residues in the CDR3. Germline V lookup: CDR1 SGHNT, CDR2 YYREEE (reference sequence). For the CDR3, the DNA is TGTGCCAGCAGCTTGTCGCTTCGGCAGACCCAAGAGACCCAGTACTTC. Its protein product is CASSLSLRQTQETQYF.

The gene calls are TRBV18 and TRBJ2-2; 9 bases map to TRBD1. With 5 bases clipped from V and 7 bases from J, the junction kept 5 bases outside the gene matches. Germline V CDR1 and CDR2: KGHSH, LQKENI. The CDR3 is 14 amino acids. The CDR3 spells CASSALGQGGELFF. CDR3 in DNA: TGTGCCAGCTCAGCACTGGGACAGGGCGGGGAGCTGTTTTTT.

This clone was seen more than once but under ten times. V usage is TRBV10-3 and J usage is TRBJ2-7; maybe TRBD1 (6 bases). From germline, CDR1 is ENHRY and CDR2 SYGVKD. This CDR3 is 14 amino acids long. Deletions cut 5 bases from V and 0 bases from J, with 11 bases between. CDR3 residues: CAISSRQDSYEQYF. CDR3 nucleotide sequence: TGTGCCATCAGTAGCCGACAGGACTCCTACGAGCAGTACTTC.

CDR3 DNA: TGCAGCGTTGATATGACGGCCGGGGGCGAGCAGTACTTC. It encodes CSVDMTAGGEQYF. The chain links TRBV29-1 to TRBJ2-7; TRBD2 is a possible D gene (6 bases). The CDR3 is 13 amino acids. Germline loops: CDR1 SQVTM, CDR2 ANQGSEA. The germline V and J ends were trimmed by 3 bases and 6 bases, with 15 bases remaining between them.

The chain combines TRBV6-5 with TRBJ1-1; D might be TRBD1 (5 bases). Germline V gene data show CDR1 as MNHEY and CDR2 as SVGAGI. V was cut by 7 bases and J by 6 bases, with 21 bases left in between. CDR3 length: 15 residues. Here the CDR3 reads CASKGAVTPLAEAFF. The DNA of the CDR3 is TGTGCCAGCAAAGGGGCAGTAACCCCTCTCGCTGAAGCTTTCTTT.

The J gene is TRBJ1-4, the V gene TRBV11-2; the D gene is possibly TRBD1 (5 bases). Trimming left V 1 base short and J 8 bases short, with 23 bases between. The CDR3 sequence is 18 residues long. The germline V gene has CDR1 SGHAT and CDR2 FQNNGV. Here the CDR3 reads CASSLAGSLNRLGEKLFF. In DNA form, the CDR3 reads TGTGCCAGCAGCTTAGCAGGGTCTTTGAATCGTTTGGGCGAAAAACTGTTTTTT. Using reference TRBV11-2 and TRBJ1-4 for the parts outside the CDR3, the full variable domain is EAGVAQSPRYKIIEKRQSVAFWCNPISGHATLYWYQQILGQGPKLLIQFQNNGVVDDSQLPKDRFSAERLKGVDSTLKIQPAKLEDSAVYLCASSLAGSLNRLGEKLFFGSGTQLSVL.

V is TRBV5-1 and J is TRBJ2-7; D is unresolved. The germline V gene has CDR1 SGHRS and CDR2 YFSETQ. CDR3 size: 13 residues. V dropped 0 bases and J dropped 2 bases, with 6 bases sitting between them. CDR3 residues: CASSLEGPYEQYF. In DNA form, the CDR3 reads TGCGCCAGCAGCTTGGAAGGTCCCTACGAGCAGTACTTC.

This clone was detected once. V gene TRBV14 combines with J gene TRBJ2-7; the D call may be TRBD1 or TRBD2 (5 bases each). This CDR3 has 14 residues. V was trimmed by 1 base and J by 6 bases, leaving 13 bases between them. Looked up from germline, CDR1 is SGHDN and CDR2 is FVKESK. The CDR3 DNA reads TGTGCCAGCAGCCAAGGGTTGAGGGGTGGCGAGCAGTACTTC. It specifies CASSQGLRGGEQYF.

The chain uses TRBV9 and TRBJ1-1; 11 bases are shared with TRBD1. The CDR3 length is 15 residues. V shed 5 bases and J 6 bases; nucleotides not matched to a gene: 9. Germline assignment: CDR1 SGDLS and CDR2 YYNGEE. CDR3: CASRNIGQGASEAFF. The CDR3 DNA sequence: TGTGCCAGCAGGAACATCGGACAGGGGGCATCTGAAGCTTTCTTT.

This chain connects TRBV4-3 to TRBJ2-7, with D tentatively TRBD2 (5 bases). This CDR3 has 14 residues. Germline values: CDR1 LGHNA, CDR2 YSLEER. Trimming shortened V by 0 bases and J by 3 bases, and 9 bases separated the two germline ends. The CDR3 region has the DNA TGCGCCAGCAGCCAAGATCGGGGATTCTACGAGCAGTACTTC. Its protein product is CASSQDRGFYEQYF.

V usage is TRBV7-2 and J usage is TRBJ1-6, with a weak D call TRBD1 (5 bases). The germline V gene has CDR1 SGHTA and CDR2 FQGNSA. V lost 0 bases to trimming and J lost 3 bases, with 9 bases between them. The CDR3 runs to 16 residues. The CDR3, as DNA: TGTGCCAGCAGCTTAGCGGGGCGGAGCTATAATTCACCCCTCCACTTT. Residues: CASSLAGRSYNSPLHF.

This clone turned up a few times. The genes are TRBV30 and TRBJ2-3; perhaps TRBD1 as D (5 bases). Germline CDR1 is GTSNPN and CDR2 is SVGIG (reference sequence). V was trimmed by 5 bases and J by 6 bases, leaving 15 bases between them. The CDR3 has 13 amino acids. The CDR3 protein is CAWRQWSRDTQYF. The CDR3 nucleotides are TGTGCCTGGCGACAGTGGAGCAGGGATACGCAGTATTTT.

The rearrangement joins TRBV5-3 to TRBJ2-1; D not certain. TRBV5-3 is sorted into the ORF group, with uncertain function. The CDR3 is 15 residues long. V lost 7 bases and J 0 bases, leaving 14 bases between the germline ends. CDR3 loop: CARPSAISSYNEQFF. DNA of the CDR3: TGTGCCAGACCCTCGGCGATCAGCTCCTACAATGAGCAGTTCTTC.

The chain employs TRBV18 and TRBJ1-6, with a weak D call TRBD1 (6 bases). V was clipped by 6 bases and J by 6 bases, with 21 bases between them. CDR3 length equals 17 residues. The germline gives CDR1 KGHSH, CDR2 LQKENI. The CDR3 sequence is CASSRYSTGRGNSPLHF. CDR3 DNA sequence: TGTGCCAGCTCGCGCTATTCCACAGGGCGAGGTAATTCACCCCTCCACTTT.

CDR3 in amino acids: CAWSDGTTYEQYF. The DNA of the CDR3 is TGTGCCTGGAGTGACGGGACAACCTACGAGCAGTACTTC. V gene TRBV30 combines with J gene TRBJ2-7, with D tentatively TRBD1 (6 bases). V was shortened by 1 base and J by 2 bases, with 9 bases between the two germline ends. The CDR3 contains 13 residues. Germline CDR1 is GTSNPN and CDR2 is SVGIG (reference sequence).

The chain has TRBV15 and TRBJ1-1, with D perhaps TRBD1 (6 bases). V lost 8 bases, J lost 1 base, and 11 bases lay in between. This CDR3 is built from 13 residues. Germline CDR1 and CDR2: LNHNV and YYDKDF (reference sequence). The CDR3 DNA is TGTGCCACCGGGACACCAGAGAACACTGAAGCTTTCTTT. Translation gives CATGTPENTEAFF.

The chain recombines TRBV5-6 with TRBJ1-2; 10 bases align to TRBD1. Losses at the gene ends were 4 bases for V and 7 bases for J; bases not matched to a gene: 10. Germline V lookup: CDR1 SGHDT, CDR2 YYEEEE. The CDR3 sequence is 15 residues long. As DNA, the CDR3 is TGTGCCAGCAGCGCAACCGGGACAGGGGTTTCTGGCTACACCTTC. Translation gives CASSATGTGVSGYTF.

This clone has only a few counts. The chain has TRBV28 and TRBJ2-5; possibly TRBD1 or TRBD2 for D (6 bases each). The CDR3 runs 15 residues. The germline gives CDR1 MDHEN, CDR2 SYDVKM. Trimming took 7 bases from V and 5 from J, leaving 20 bases between them. The CDR3 protein is CASTGPGDTRETQYF. The CDR3 nucleotides are TGTGCCAGCACCGGTCCGGGGGACACCCGGGAGACCCAGTACTTC.

The J gene is TRBJ2-4, the V gene TRBV9; no reliable D call. The CDR3 extends over 15 amino acids. V gave up 0 bases and J gave up 2 bases, with 9 bases separating them. Per the germline V gene, CDR1 is SGDLS and CDR2 is YYNGEE. CDR3 protein: CASSVGATTKNIQYF. DNA for the CDR3: TGTGCCAGCAGCGTAGGTGCAACGACCAAAAACATTCAGTACTTC.

This clone appeared a few times. DNA of the CDR3: TGTGCCACCAGCAGAGATCGGGGGGCGCCCCGAGAGCAGTACTTC. Protein sequence: CATSRDRGAPREQYF. This chain links TRBV15 with TRBJ2-7; weak D call: TRBD2 (7 bases). The CDR3 is 15 amino acids. Germline loops: CDR1 LNHNV, CDR2 YYDKDF (reference sequence). The V end was cut by 0 bases, the J end by 7 bases, with 16 bases between.

V gene TRBV7-9 combines with J gene TRBJ1-2; no clear D gene. V lost 0 bases to trimming and J lost 7 bases, with 12 bases between them. The germline gives CDR1 SEHNR, CDR2 FQNEAQ (reference sequence). The CDR3 contains 14 residues. The CDR3 loop reads CASSLAGVGIGYTF. In DNA, the CDR3 is TGTGCCAGCAGCTTAGCGGGAGTTGGTATTGGCTACACCTTC.

This clone was counted only a few times. V gene TRBV2 combines with J gene TRBJ1-2; 9 bases match TRBD1. Germline V gene sequence: CDR1 SNHLY, CDR2 FYNNEI. Unmatched junction bases numbered 3, after V lost 3 bases and J lost 7 bases. The CDR3 is 13 amino acids. CDR3 bases: TGTGCCAGCAGTGATGCGACAGGGGGTGGCTACACCTTC. Residues: CASSDATGGGYTF.

Only a few counts were recorded for this clone. The chain links TRBV4-3 to TRBJ1-4; D perhaps matches TRBD1 (6 bases). The CDR3 is made up of 14 amino acids. V lost 4 bases, J lost 11 bases, and 17 bases lay in between. CDR1 and CDR2 (germline): LGHNA, YSLEER. The CDR3 loop is CASSPDRGRNKLFF. The DNA of the CDR3 is TGCGCCAGCAGCCCAGACCGGGGGCGGAATAAACTGTTTTTT.

V gene TRBV2 combines with J gene TRBJ2-3; 8 bases are a match to TRBD2. Germline loops: CDR1 SNHLY, CDR2 FYNNEI. The CDR3 consists of 16 residues. V shed 1 base, J shed 2 bases, and the junction held 5 bases outside the gene matches. Here the CDR3 DNA reads TGTGCCAGCAGTGAAGTGGCTAGCGGGTACACAGATACGCAGTATTTT. Translated, it gives CASSEVASGYTDTQYF. The full variable domain, its missing parts supplied by reference TRBV2 and TRBJ2-3, is EPEVTQTPSHQVTQMGQEVILRCVPISNHLYFYWYRQILGQKVEFLVSFYNNEISEKSEIFDDQFSVERPDGSNFTLKIRSTKLEDSAMYFCASSEVASGYTDTQYFGPGTRLTVL.

This rearrangement joins TRBV5-1 to TRBJ2-7; unclear D gene. Germline values: CDR1 SGHRS, CDR2 YFSETQ. V gave up 5 bases and J gave up 0 bases, with 12 bases separating them. The CDR3 covers 14 residues. CDR3: CASRQQVSSYEQYF. The CDR3 coding sequence is TGCGCCAGCAGGCAGCAGGTCAGCTCCTACGAGCAGTACTTC.

The V call is TRBV30, the J call TRBJ1-1; weak D call: TRBD1 (6 bases). Trimming shortened V by 0 bases and J by 8 bases, and 16 bases separated the two germline ends. CDR1 and CDR2 (germline): GTSNPN, SVGIG (reference sequence). This CDR3 spans 14 amino acids. CDR3 residues: CAWSVAGAGTEAFF. The CDR3 DNA is TGTGCCTGGAGTGTTGCGGGGGCCGGGACAGAAGCTTTCTTT.

The genes are TRBV2 and TRBJ1-1; D remains ambiguous. V was trimmed by 7 bases and J by 0 bases, leaving 9 bases between them. Germline CDR1 and CDR2: SNHLY and FYNNEI. The CDR3 length is 13 residues. The CDR3 nucleotides are TGTGCCAGCAACAACGAATTGAACACTGAAGCTTTCTTT. Protein: CASNNELNTEAFF.

This chain links TRBV2 with TRBJ1-5; unclear D gene. Germline CDR1 and CDR2: SNHLY and FYNNEI. Deletions cut 7 bases from V and 3 bases from J, with 16 bases between. This CDR3 has 15 residues. The CDR3 spells CASTAVSPSNQPQHF. CDR3 sequence (DNA): TGTGCCAGCACGGCAGTTTCACCGTCCAATCAGCCCCAGCATTTT.